These T cell receptor beta chains were read from a single sample in a study of shared clonotypes between healthy human individuals. The protocol was immunoSEQ multiplex PCR, while the TCRdb copy is restricted to in-frame clones and leaves out a portion. The data show about 2.3 million clones, 85% to 95% seen once. Material for sequencing was naive CD4+ T cells from PBMCs. These receptors were obtained from a man aged 18-30 years in good health. Some clones in this sample may be carry-over from other donors' samples. Each CDR3 is given with its conserved first and last residue.

CDR3	V	J
CASSPDRGPSYGYTF	TRBV5-1	TRBJ1-2
CASTEGLVGNEQFF	TRBV19	TRBJ2-1
CASSPGAEEKLFF	TRBV18	TRBJ1-4
CASSQAIGSSSRAGVSDTQYF	TRBV4-1	TRBJ2-3
CSAETGRQYGYTF	TRBV29-1	TRBJ1-2
CAIRTGANYGYTF	TRBV10-3	TRBJ1-2
CASSPEGAGTYEQYF	TRBV28	NA
CASSFRQGSTDTQYF	TRBV5-1	TRBJ2-3
CASKGVGRPLQETQYF	TRBV2	TRBJ2-5
CASSYSTGVNTEAFF	TRBV19	TRBJ1-1
CASSPRVTGELFF	TRBV6-4	TRBJ2-2
CASSSSGPWNEQFF	TRBV11-2	TRBJ2-1
CASSQVAASGYEQYF	TRBV4-3	TRBJ2-7
CASSFVGTLNEKLFF	TRBV11-3	TRBJ1-4
CASKVLLSDRTYEQYF	TRBV12-5	TRBJ2-7
CASSARTTRDSYEQYF	TRBV7-7	TRBJ2-7
CASSESAGVADTQYF	TRBV6-1	TRBJ2-3
CASSLDRQGGDGYTF	TRBV5-4	TRBJ1-2
CASSSYTFEAFF	TRBV6-6	TRBJ1-1
CASSPAFRLAGVSF	TRBV7-2	TRBJ2-7
CSVHGTGLNTEAFF	TRBV29-1	TRBJ1-1
CASSPRTGPYGYTF	TRBV4-1	TRBJ1-2
CASSLRTGDTEAFF	TRBV19	TRBJ1-1
CSASVSNEQFF	TRBV20-1	TRBJ2-1